This TCR beta chain was retrieved from a study of post-analysis software for immune sequencing data. Prepared TCR beta cDNA libraries contained unique molecular identifiers. Input populations of roughly 0.85 to 11 million T cells gave rise to a few hundred thousand cDNA molecules. One entry per CDR3 protein, called by TCRdb with MiXCR from the PCR reads. The data show roughly 700,000 distinct CDR3 sequences, with about 27% seen just once and approximately 0.6% held by the top ten. Study conclusions and caveats: The five TRBV segments detected at higher frequency in patients than in controls included TRBV5-6, TRBV5-1 and TRBV20-1.

The CDR3 loop spans 18 amino acids. Germline V CDR1 and CDR2: MGHRA, YSYEKL. The V end lost 0 bases, the J end lost 5 bases, and 22 bases lay between the germline ends. This clonotype was found a few times. Its cognate antigen is unknown. Sequencing used blood. The receptor was derived from a girl between 10 and 17 years old with multiple sclerosis. This rearrangement joins TRBV4-1 to TRBJ1-2; D unresolved. CDR3 sequence (DNA): TGCGCCAGCAGCCAAGATCAGCATAATAGTGCCCGGAGGTATGGCTACACCTTC. Encoded protein: CASSQDQHNSARRYGYTF.